Sequencing of this T cell receptor beta chain was carried out in a study of T cell changes during pregnancy in multiple sclerosis. Germline CDR1 and CDR2: SQVTM and ANQGSEA. The CDR3 covers 14 residues. The J segment lost 6 bases and the V segment lost 6 bases, leaving 12 bases of the junction unmatched. Some clones are missing from TCRdb's copy, which holds only in-frame ones; the method was immunoSEQ multiplex PCR. The sample includes 93,000 or so clones, approximately 90% of them seen just once. The chain employs TRBV29-1 and TRBJ2-3; 7 bases match TRBD1. This receptor was taken from a female donor with multiple sclerosis, enrolled in a pregnancy study. The sequenced sample was peripheral blood, obtained before pregnancy. CDR3 in amino acids: CSVPRKGARDTQYF. CDR3 sequence (DNA): TGCAGCGTCCCTCGGAAGGGGGCTCGGGATACGCAGTATTTT.